These T cell receptor beta chains were read from a single sample in a study of T-cell reconstitution after alpha-beta-depleted transplantation in children. TCRdb re-called the PCR reads with MiXCR, one entry per CDR3 protein. The sample carries around 96,000 distinct CDR3 sequences, roughly an eighth recorded once. The specimen comprised PBMCs from the stem cell graft donor, sampled from the stem cell graft. Every receptor here comes from a human donor who donated a stem cell graft to a child with inherited bone marrow failure. Both conserved end residues are part of each CDR3. A D gene is named only where the DNA matches it firmly. Clone sizes are given selectively: once, few, many, or a class where the clone is expanded.

J gene: TRBJ1-4; clone size: many; D gene: -; V gene: TRBV12-3/TRBV12-4; CDR3 DNA: TGTGCCAGCAGGCTCGGCCAGAATGAAAAACTGTTTTTT; CDR3 protein: CASRLGQNEKLFF
J gene: TRBJ1-3; clone size: many; D gene: -; V gene: TRBV3-1; CDR3 DNA: TGTGCCAGCAGCCAAGACCAGGGACCTACTGGAAACACCATATATTTT; CDR3 protein: CASSQDQGPTGNTIYF
J gene: TRBJ2-2; clone size: many; D gene: TRBD1; V gene: TRBV20-1; CDR3 DNA: TGCAGTGCTAACCTCCGGGACAGGAACACCGGGGAGCTGTTTTTT; CDR3 protein: CSANLRDRNTGELFF
J gene: TRBJ2-3; clone size: many; D gene: -; V gene: TRBV12-3/TRBV12-4; CDR3 DNA: TGTGCCAGCAGTTTGATGCTGCTCACAGATACGCAGTATTTT; CDR3 protein: CASSLMLLTDTQYF
J gene: TRBJ2-2; clone size: many; D gene: -; V gene: TRBV4-3; CDR3 DNA: TGCGCCAGCAGCCCCAGACAGGAGACAACGAACACCGGGGAGCTGTTTTTT; CDR3 protein: CASSPRQETTNTGELFF
J gene: TRBJ2-1; clone size: many; D gene: TRBD1; V gene: TRBV4-2; CDR3 DNA: TGTGCCAGCAGCTCCACCGGGACAGGGGCAACCAATGAGCAGTTCTTC; CDR3 protein: CASSSTGTGATNEQFF
J gene: TRBJ2-5; clone size: many; D gene: TRBD2; V gene: TRBV5-1; CDR3 DNA: TGCGCCAGCAGCTACCTAGCGGGAGATAGAGAGACCCAGTACTTC; CDR3 protein: CASSYLAGDRETQYF
J gene: TRBJ2-7; clone size: many; D gene: TRBD1; V gene: TRBV7-8; CDR3 DNA: TGTGCCAGCAGCTCACAGGGGCGCCTGACCTACGAGCAGTACTTC; CDR3 protein: CASSSQGRLTYEQYF
J gene: TRBJ2-1; clone size: many; D gene: -; V gene: TRBV5-1; CDR3 DNA: TGCGCCAGCAGGCCGGAGATCTCCTACAATGAGCAGTTCTTC; CDR3 protein: CASRPEISYNEQFF
J gene: TRBJ1-3; clone size: many; D gene: -; V gene: TRBV2; CDR3 DNA: TGTGCCAGCAGGCGGTTTCCGGAGGGCTCTGGAAACACCATATATTTT; CDR3 protein: CASRRFPEGSGNTIYF
J gene: TRBJ2-6; clone size: many; D gene: -; V gene: TRBV28; CDR3 DNA: TGTGCCAGCAGTCCCTCGAGGGATTCCTCTGGGGCCAACGTCCTGACTTTC; CDR3 protein: CASSPSRDSSGANVLTF
J gene: TRBJ2-7; clone size: many; D gene: -; V gene: TRBV29-1; CDR3 DNA: TGCAGCGACGAAGAAGGACTGCCTAGAGTCTACGAGCAGTACTTC; CDR3 protein: CSDEEGLPRVYEQYF
J gene: TRBJ1-1; clone size: many; D gene: -; V gene: TRBV20-1; CDR3 DNA: TGCAGTGCCTCTGGACAGTTCCCGAACACTGAAGCTTTCTTT; CDR3 protein: CSASGQFPNTEAFF
J gene: TRBJ1-1; clone size: many; D gene: -; V gene: TRBV15; CDR3 DNA: TGTGCCACCAGCAGAGCTAGGGCCCCTGAAGCTTTCTTT; CDR3 protein: CATSRARAPEAFF
J gene: TRBJ2-7; clone size: many; D gene: TRBD1; V gene: TRBV15; CDR3 DNA: TGTGCCACCAGCAGAGAGATCTGGGGACAGACCTACGAGCAGTACTTC; CDR3 protein: CATSREIWGQTYEQYF
J gene: TRBJ2-5; clone size: -; D gene: TRBD1; V gene: TRBV19; CDR3 DNA: TGTGCCAGTAGTATGGGACAGGGGTGGGAAGAGACCCATTACTTC; CDR3 protein: CASSMGQGWEETHYF
J gene: TRBJ2-7; clone size: many; D gene: TRBD2; V gene: TRBV2; CDR3 DNA: TGTGCCAGCAGCGCTAGCGGGAGTCGCAACGAGCAGTACTTC; CDR3 protein: CASSASGSRNEQYF
J gene: TRBJ1-3; clone size: -; D gene: -; V gene: TRBV5-1; CDR3 DNA: TGCGCCAGCAGCGGGACTACAACCGGAGGCACCATATATTTT; CDR3 protein: CASSGTTTGGTIYF
J gene: TRBJ1-5; clone size: many; D gene: -; V gene: TRBV27; CDR3 DNA: TGTGCCAGCAGCTTCGGGGGGAGGGGTTTTCAGCCCCAGCATTTT; CDR3 protein: CASSFGGRGFQPQHF
J gene: TRBJ2-2; clone size: many; D gene: TRBD2; V gene: TRBV12-3/TRBV12-4; CDR3 DNA: TGTGCCAGCAGAGTGACTAGCGGGGTAGTCGGGGAGCTGTTTTTT; CDR3 protein: CASRVTSGVVGELFF
J gene: TRBJ2-7; clone size: many; D gene: -; V gene: TRBV4-3; CDR3 DNA: TGCGCCAGCAGCCAAGGGCGGGGCCGGGACGAGCAGTACTTC; CDR3 protein: CASSQGRGRDEQYF
J gene: TRBJ2-2; clone size: -; D gene: -; V gene: TRBV10-2; CDR3 DNA: TGCGCCAGCAGTGCCCCCGGTCTCGGCACCGGGGAGCTGTTTTTT; CDR3 protein: CASSAPGLGTGELFF
J gene: TRBJ2-7; clone size: -; D gene: TRBD1; V gene: TRBV19; CDR3 DNA: TGTGCCAGTAGTATAGCTACGGGACAGGTCTACGAGCAGTACTTC; CDR3 protein: CASSIATGQVYEQYF
J gene: TRBJ1-1; clone size: many; D gene: -; V gene: TRBV25-1; CDR3 DNA: TGTGCCAGCAGTGAAGAGGGCTGGGGGGCCAGTGAAGCTTTCTTT; CDR3 protein: CASSEEGWGASEAFF
J gene: TRBJ2-7; clone size: many; D gene: -; V gene: TRBV27; CDR3 DNA: TGTGCCAGCAGTTTATCGGTTGGTTACTCCTACGAGCAGTACTTC; CDR3 protein: CASSLSVGYSYEQYF
J gene: TRBJ2-3; clone size: many; D gene: TRBD1; V gene: TRBV7-9; CDR3 DNA: TGTGCCAGCAGCTATGGGACGGGACAGGGAGAAGATTTT; CDR3 protein: CASSYGTGQGEDF
J gene: TRBJ2-1; clone size: many; D gene: TRBD2; V gene: TRBV4-3; CDR3 DNA: TGCGCCAGCAGCCAAGATGGGCGGGGGGCTGTTAATGAGCAGTTCTTC; CDR3 protein: CASSQDGRGAVNEQFF
J gene: TRBJ2-6; clone size: -; D gene: TRBD1; V gene: TRBV5-1; CDR3 DNA: TGCGCCAGCAGCTTGAGTGGACAGGATATAACTTATGGGACCAACGTCCTGACTTTC; CDR3 protein: CASSLSGQDITYGTNVLTF
J gene: TRBJ2-3; clone size: many; D gene: -; V gene: TRBV20-1; CDR3 DNA: TGCAGTGCTCTCGACAGAGAGCGTAGCACAGATACGCAGTATTTT; CDR3 protein: CSALDRERSTDTQYF
J gene: TRBJ2-7; clone size: many; D gene: -; V gene: TRBV2; CDR3 DNA: TGTGCCAGCAGTGAAAGGGGTAGAAACTACGAGCAGTACTTC; CDR3 protein: CASSERGRNYEQYF
J gene: TRBJ2-7; clone size: -; D gene: -; V gene: TRBV7-2; CDR3 DNA: TGTGCCAGCAGCGCGGGCAGGGGATACGAGCAGTACTTC; CDR3 protein: CASSAGRGYEQYF
J gene: TRBJ2-1; clone size: many; D gene: TRBD2; V gene: TRBV20-1; CDR3 DNA: TGCAGTGCTAGCTCGGACAGGGGTAGCGGGAGGGCCGGTGAGCAGTTCTTC; CDR3 protein: CSASSDRGSGRAGEQFF
J gene: TRBJ1-2; clone size: many; D gene: TRBD1; V gene: TRBV7-9; CDR3 DNA: TGTGCCAGCAGCCCCCGGACAGGGGAGGTCTATGGCTACACCTTC; CDR3 protein: CASSPRTGEVYGYTF